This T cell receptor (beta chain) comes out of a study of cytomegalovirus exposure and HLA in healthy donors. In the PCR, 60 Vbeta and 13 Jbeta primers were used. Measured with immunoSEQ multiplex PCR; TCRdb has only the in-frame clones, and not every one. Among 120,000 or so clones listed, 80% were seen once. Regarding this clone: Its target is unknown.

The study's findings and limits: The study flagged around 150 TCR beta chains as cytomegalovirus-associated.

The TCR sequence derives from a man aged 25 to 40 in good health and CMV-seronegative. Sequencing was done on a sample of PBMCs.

The CDR3 nucleotides are TGTGCCAGCAGCCCCAGGACAGGGGCCGGTACTGAAGCTTTCTTT. This codes for CASSPRTGAGTEAFF. The genes are TRBV14 and TRBJ1-1; 9 positions match TRBD1. The germline CDR1 and CDR2 sequences are SGHDN and FVKESK. Unmatched junction bases numbered 8, after V lost 4 bases and J lost 5 bases. The CDR3 is 15 amino acids. Variable domain in full (rest from reference TRBV14 and TRBJ1-1): EAGVTQFPSHSVIEKGQTVTLRCDPISGHDNLYWYRRVMGKEIKFLLHFVKESKQDESGMPNNRFLAERTGGTYSTLKVQPAELEDSGVYFCASSPRTGAGTEAFFGQGTRLTVV.